The 3 T cell receptor beta chains below were found in one sample sequenced in a study of shared clonotypes between healthy human individuals. Generated by immunoSEQ multiplex PCR, the TCRdb table keeps only in-frame clones and is missing some. The sample contains roughly 2.1 million clones, about 92% of which appear only once. Naive CD8 populations comprised CD45RO-negative cells positively selected for CCR7, excluding terminally differentiated effector memory CD45RA+ cells. The sample was naive CD8+ T cells from PBMCs. These receptors originate from a man aged 18 to 29 in good health. Some clones in this sample may be carry-over from other donors' samples.

The rearrangement links TRBV21-1 to TRBJ2-3; the table gives TRBD2 as D, unverified against the DNA. TRBV21-1 represents a pseudogene. The CDR3 consists of 15 residues. DNA of the CDR3: TGTGCCAGCAGCAAACCGAGGTGGAACGTGGATACGCAGTATTTT. This sequence encodes CASSKPRWNVDTQYF.

The chain carries TRBV28 and TRBJ1-2; D remains unclear. Germline CDR1 and CDR2: MDHEN and SYDVKM. Trimming shortened V by 5 bases and J by 1 base, and 11 bases separated the two germline ends. The CDR3 is 14 amino acids. CDR3 loop: CASSPTGINYGYTF. In DNA, the CDR3 is TGTGCCAGCAGTCCTACCGGGATTAACTATGGCTACACCTTC.

CDR3 DNA: TGTGCCAGCAGCTCGACCCAGCGGGAGGATGAGCAGTTCTTC. It is translated as CASSSTQREDEQFF. The chain uses TRBV7-9 and TRBJ2-1; TRBD2 matches at 9 bases. Germline V gene sequence: CDR1 SEHNR, CDR2 FQNEAQ (reference sequence). The CDR3 has 14 amino acids. With V trimmed by 4 bases and J by 8 bases, 6 bases remained unmatched.